This record looks at one TCR beta chain sequence and its context. This entry is derived from a study of blood T cell repertoires in COVID-19. Study at large: Sources were T cells, B-cell-depleted T cells, or PBMCs; the material itself was cDNA or gDNA.

The assay was immunoSEQ multiplex PCR, and TCRdb's table has in-frame clones only and misses some. The table includes 140,000 or so clones, approximately 89% detected once. CDR3 length: 17 residues. CDR1 and CDR2 from the germline V gene are MNHNS and SASEGT. V gave up 2 bases and J gave up 6 bases, with 20 bases separating them. The sequenced sample consisted of peripheral blood. The V gene is TRBV6-1, the J gene TRBJ1-5; tentative D call: TRBD1 (5 bases). The clonotype was recovered from a human donor in a cohort sampled during active COVID-19. DNA for the CDR3: TGTGCCAGCAGTGAAAAGGACCGACAAGGGGTAGGTCAGCCCCAGCATTTT. This codes for CASSEKDRQGVGQPQHF.